This TCR beta chain was recorded in a study of response to subunit inactivated influenza vaccine. This clonotype was picked up many times. What it binds is unknown. Findings and limits, study-wide: The study's authors posited that every seasonal influenza vaccination enlists few new T cells.

One entry per CDR3 protein results from TCRdb running MiXCR on the RT-PCR reads. The sample carries fewer than 700,000 distinct CDR3 sequences, around 13% recorded once. This CDR3 comprises 13 residues. The V and J ends lost 1 base and 7 bases respectively, with 10 bases between them. From germline, CDR1 is LGHDT and CDR2 YNNKEL (reference sequence). This chain joins TRBV3-1 and TRBJ1-1; D uncertain. The clonotype originates from a man in his forties or fifties who received an inactivated influenza vaccine. The sequencing used PBMCs from blood, collected about 6 weeks after vaccination. CDR3 protein: CASSQVGRLEAFF. In DNA, the CDR3 is TGTGCCAGCAGCCAAGTTGGACGGCTTGAAGCTTTCTTT.